This TCR beta chain emerged from a study of vaccination and CD4 T cells after COVID-19. Overall study: The convalescent population consisted of six males and four females, two of whom were of Hispanic ethnicity.

As to treatment: roughly 10-day PBMC culture with coronavirus spike peptide pools or control peptides (ViraFEST assay). Harvesting of the unexposed donor's CD4+ T cells predated the COVID-19 pandemic (2011-2018). Antigen-specific T cell expansion with peptide pools preceded TCR sequencing in the ViraFEST approach. Concerning this clonotype itself: Antigen: not known.

The germline V gene encodes CDR1 DFQATT and CDR2 SNEGSKA (reference sequence). The CDR3 loop spans 15 amino acids. The Oncomine TCR Beta short-read assay generated sequence data from the DNA of cultured CD4+ T cells. In TCRdb, the PCR reads were re-called with MiXCR into one record per CDR3 protein. Found here are 6,700 or so distinct CDR3 sequences, about 55% of them singletons; the top ten hold approximately 26%. The origin of this receptor is a human donor in good health. The V gene is TRBV20-1, the J gene TRBJ2-1; 12 bases are shared with TRBD2. The sample comprised CD4+ T cells from blood, cultured in vitro. CDR3 sequence reads: CRGDTSGGTINEQFF. CDR3 nucleotide sequence: TGCAGGGGAGATACTAGCGGGGGGACCATCAATGAGCAGTTCTTC.